The T cell receptor (beta chain) under discussion was sequenced for a study of response to subunit inactivated influenza vaccine. Regarding the study as a whole: Authors proposed each seasonal influenza vaccination draws in few new T cells.

The germline V and J ends were trimmed by 5 bases and 4 bases, with 15 bases remaining between them. The germline CDR1 and CDR2 sequences are MNHNS and SASEGT. The CDR3 is 14 amino acids. TCRdb fed the RT-PCR reads into MiXCR, producing one record per CDR3 protein. The data hold 500,000 to 600,000 distinct CDR3 sequences, with roughly 13% observed a single time. Details on this clonotype: Its target is unknown.

This sequence originates from a man in his forties or fifties who received an inactivated influenza vaccine. J is TRBJ2-7 and V is TRBV6-1; either TRBD1 or TRBD2 may supply D (5 bases each). The input for sequencing was PBMCs from blood, taken about 40 days after vaccination. The chain's CDR3 is CASSIRDGQYEQYF. CDR3 nucleotide sequence: TGTGCCAGCAGTATCCGGGACGGTCAATACGAGCAGTACTTC.